Below, 27 T cell receptor beta chains from the same sample are listed, as sequenced in a study of cytomegalovirus exposure and HLA in healthy donors. Profiling relied on immunoSEQ multiplex PCR, and the TCRdb table lists in-frame clones only, not all of them. In the table there are over 55,000 clones, around 90% of which are singletons. The specimen was PBMCs. The receptors shown here come from a man aged 18 to 29 in good health and CMV-seronegative.

This CDR3 is CASSFAAGAGELFF. The DNA for the CDR3 is TGTGCCAGCAGTTTCGCCGCGGGGGCCGGGGAGCTGTTTTTT. The chain combines TRBV28 with TRBJ2-2; 7 positions agree with TRBD2. This CDR3 comprises 14 residues. V lost 3 bases to trimming and J lost 6 bases; unmatched junction nucleotides: 4. CDR1 MDHEN and CDR2 SYDVKM come from the germline V gene.

The chain is built from TRBV15 and TRBJ2-2, with D possibly being TRBD1 (6 bases). Germline V gene data show CDR1 as LNHNV and CDR2 as YYDKDF (reference sequence). The CDR3 extends over 17 amino acids. V gave up 4 bases and J gave up 3 bases, with 18 bases separating them. CDR3 in DNA: TGTGCCACCAGCACTACTCGTGGGCAGGGGTACACCGGGGAGCTGTTTTTT. Protein product: CATSTTRGQGYTGELFF.

The rearrangement links TRBV19 to TRBJ1-1; perhaps TRBD1 as D (5 bases). This CDR3 contains 12 residues. Per the germline V gene, CDR1 is LNHDA and CDR2 is SQIVND (reference sequence). V was cut by 3 bases and J by 7 bases, with 9 bases left in between. CDR3 loop: CASSMGLNEAFF. The CDR3 bases are TGTGCCAGTAGTATGGGACTAAATGAAGCTTTCTTT.

The V gene is TRBV2, the J gene TRBJ2-7; the D gene is possibly TRBD1 (6 bases). Per the germline V gene, CDR1 is SNHLY and CDR2 is FYNNEI. The CDR3 totals 13 residues. Trimming stripped 8 bases from V and 2 bases from J, with 13 bases between. Here the CDR3 reads CASDRTVPYEQYF. Here the CDR3 DNA reads TGTGCCAGCGATCGGACAGTCCCCTACGAGCAGTACTTC.

The J gene is TRBJ2-1, the V gene TRBV19; 9 nucleotides line up with TRBD2. CDR3 size: 16 residues. J lost 6 bases, V lost 1 base, and 7 bases had no gene match. Germline CDR1 is LNHDA and CDR2 is SQIVND (reference sequence). CDR3: CASSIGSAGGGNEQFF. The DNA for the CDR3 is TGTGCCAGTAGTATAGGGAGCGCGGGAGGGGGCAATGAGCAGTTCTTC.

The J gene is TRBJ1-2, the V gene TRBV6-1; 9 bases match TRBD1. The CDR3 contains 15 residues. Trimming removed 5 bases from V and 4 bases from J; junction bases left unmatched: 8. The germline V gene has CDR1 MNHNS and CDR2 SASEGT. The chain's CDR3 is CASSNPGQGIYGYTF. CDR3 coding DNA: TGTGCCAGCAGTAACCCGGGACAGGGAATCTATGGCTACACCTTC.

The table lists this clone with a few counts. The CDR3: CASSFSDRTEAFF. The DNA for the CDR3 is TGTGCCAGCAGCTTTTCGGACAGGACTGAAGCTTTCTTT. V usage is TRBV5-6 and J usage is TRBJ1-1, with TRBD1 identical over 7 bases. Trimming removed 2 bases from V and 5 bases from J; junction bases left unmatched: 3. The CDR3 runs to 13 residues. From germline, CDR1 is SGHDT and CDR2 YYEEEE.

The V and J genes are TRBV28 and TRBJ2-7, with TRBD1 matching over 8 bases. V lost 1 base and J lost 3; bases outside the gene matches: 5. CDR1 MDHEN and CDR2 SYDVKM come from the germline V gene. The CDR3 runs to 15 residues. Here the CDR3 reads CASSLSGTGLYEQYF. DNA of the CDR3: TGTGCCAGCAGTTTATCCGGGACAGGCCTCTACGAGCAGTACTTC.

The sample holds a few counts of this clone. The chain combines TRBV2 with TRBJ2-2; a possible D gene is TRBD1 (6 bases). Trimming left V 7 bases short and J 4 bases short, with 10 bases between. The CDR3 sequence is 13 residues long. CDR1 is SNHLY, CDR2 FYNNEI, per germline. The CDR3 loop reads CASTGTTTGELFF. The CDR3 DNA follows: TGTGCCAGCACCGGGACAACCACCGGGGAGCTGTTTTTT. Drawing the rest from reference TRBV2 and TRBJ2-2, the complete variable domain is EPEVTQTPSHQVTQMGQEVILRCVPISNHLYFYWYRQILGQKVEFLVSFYNNEISEKSEIFDDQFSVERPDGSNFTLKIRSTKLEDSAMYFCASTGTTTGELFFGEGSRLTVL.

J is TRBJ1-1 and V is TRBV5-1, with D unresolved. CDR1 SGHRS and CDR2 YFSETQ come from the germline V gene. Between the trimmed V and J ends, which lost 0 bases and 8 bases, there was a span of 8 bases. The CDR3 spans 12 residues. The DNA for the CDR3 is TGCGCCAGCAGCTTGGATTTCGTCGAAGCTTTCTTT. Residues: CASSLDFVEAFF.

The V gene is TRBV6-5, the J gene TRBJ2-1; 8 positions agree with TRBD1. Per the germline V gene, CDR1 is MNHEY and CDR2 is SVGAGI. This CDR3 spans 12 amino acids. J gave up 6 bases and V 6 bases, and 1 base lay outside the gene matches. The DNA of the CDR3 is TGTGCCAGCAGAGACAGGGGCAATGAGCAGTTCTTC. Its translation is CASRDRGNEQFF.

This rearrangement joins TRBV28 to TRBJ1-2; D is perhaps TRBD1 (5 bases). This CDR3 has 15 residues. Germline CDR1 and CDR2: MDHEN and SYDVKM. Trimming left V 6 bases short and J 0 bases short, with 14 bases between. CDR3: CASRRTPTTNYGYTF. The DNA for the CDR3 is TGTGCCAGCAGGCGGACACCGACAACTAACTATGGCTACACCTTC.

The CDR3 sequence is CASSEFGTGNTEAFF. The CDR3 DNA sequence: TGTGCCAGCAGTGAATTTGGGACAGGGAACACTGAAGCTTTCTTT. The rearrangement uses TRBV6-1 and TRBJ1-1; 8 nucleotides agree with TRBD1. The V and J ends lost 2 bases and 1 base, in that order; junction bases with no gene match: 3. Germline lookup yields CDR1 MNHNS and CDR2 SASEGT. The CDR3 length is 15 residues.

This clone has a handful of counts. Other DNA variants within this sample encode the same CDR3. The chain joins TRBV6-5 to TRBJ1-5; D possibly corresponds to TRBD1 (5 bases). V gave up 3 bases and J gave up 4 bases, with 7 bases separating them. The CDR3 covers 13 residues. Germline V lookup: CDR1 MNHEY, CDR2 SVGAGI. In DNA form, the CDR3 reads TGTGCCAGCAGTTATGGGGGGAATCAGCCCCAGCATTTT. Protein product: CASSYGGNQPQHF.

The chain has TRBV2 and TRBJ1-2, with TRBD1 identical over 8 bases. The CDR3 is made up of 13 amino acids. Per the germline V gene, CDR1 is SNHLY and CDR2 is FYNNEI. V lost 5 bases and J lost 2; bases outside the gene matches: 1. The CDR3 protein is CASSSGGNYGYTF. For the CDR3, the DNA is TGTGCCAGCAGTTCAGGGGGCAACTATGGCTACACCTTC.

This rearrangement joins TRBV28 to TRBJ1-2, with 11 bases lining up with TRBD1. Germline V gene sequence: CDR1 MDHEN, CDR2 SYDVKM. The trim removed 3 bases at V and 7 bases at J, leaving 7 bases unmatched. The CDR3 loop spans 15 amino acids. The CDR3 coding sequence is TGTGCCAGCAGTTTTCCCGGGACAGGGGGAGGTGGCTACACCTTC. Encoded protein: CASSFPGTGGGGYTF.

This clone has only one observation. The gene calls are TRBV19 and TRBJ2-5; D is perhaps TRBD1 (5 bases). Trimming took 3 bases from V and 0 from J, leaving 8 bases between them. The CDR3 is 14 residues long. Germline-derived CDR1 and CDR2 are LNHDA and SQIVND (reference sequence). CDR3 nucleotides: TGTGCCAGTAGTATTCCAGGGTACCAAGAGACCCAGTACTTC. Translated, it gives CASSIPGYQETQYF. The full variable domain, in which reference TRBV19 and TRBJ2-5 provide the parts outside the CDR3, is DGGITQSPKYLFRKEGQNVTLSCEQNLNHDAMYWYRQDPGQGLRLIYYSQIVNDFQKGDIAEGYSVSREKKESFPLTVTSAQKNPTAFYLCASSIPGYQETQYFGPGTRLLVL.

The sample holds a few counts of this clone. CDR3 in amino acids: CASSPLTFTMGLADTDTQYF. In nucleotides, the CDR3 is TGTGCCAGCAGTCCATTGACGTTCACCATGGGACTAGCGGACACAGATACGCAGTATTTT. The chain carries TRBV27 and TRBJ2-3; 11 bases agree with TRBD2. Germline lookup yields CDR1 MNHEY and CDR2 SMNVEV (reference sequence). The CDR3 runs to 20 residues. Losses at the gene ends were 5 bases for V and 2 bases for J; bases not matched to a gene: 18.

This clone has just a few counts. The J gene is TRBJ1-2, the V gene TRBV7-2, with D perhaps TRBD1 (6 bases). CDR3 length equals 15 residues. In germline, CDR1 is SGHTA, CDR2 FQGNSA. The germline V and J ends were trimmed by 7 bases and 2 bases, with 17 bases remaining between them. CDR3 amino acids: CASTQGTGHNYGYTF. CDR3 DNA sequence: TGTGCCAGCACCCAAGGAACGGGACACAACTATGGCTACACCTTC.

The genes are TRBV5-1 and TRBJ2-7; 8 nucleotides match TRBD1. From germline, CDR1 is SGHRS and CDR2 YFSETQ. V was clipped by 3 bases and J by 5 bases; unmatched bases: 10. The CDR3 is 15 amino acids. CDR3 nucleotides: TGCGCCAGCAGCTGGGAGACAGGGGTACCCAACGAGCAGTACTTC. It translates to CASSWETGVPNEQYF.

The chain carries TRBV7-8 and TRBJ2-5; 8 positions agree with TRBD2. The end of the DNA aligns better with TRBJ2-7, so the J call may be wrong. CDR3 size: 16 residues. Germline V gives CDR1 SGHVS, CDR2 FQNEAQ. The CDR3 protein is CASSLGGAGVLYEQYF. The DNA for the CDR3 is TGTGCCAGCAGCTTAGGTGGAGCGGGAGTCCTTTACGAGCAGTACTTC.

This clone was counted a few times. The J gene is TRBJ2-5, the V gene TRBV5-1, with 12 nucleotides matching TRBD2. Germline V CDR1 and CDR2: SGHRS, YFSETQ. After removal of 6 bases from V and 4 bases from J, the junction contained 13 bases not matched to a gene. The CDR3 is 17 amino acids. CDR3 loop: CASMRRLAGEVRETQYF. In DNA form, the CDR3 reads TGCGCCAGCATGAGGCGACTAGCGGGAGAAGTGAGAGAGACCCAGTACTTC.

The CDR3 loop reads CASSYTTQGLQQNTEAFF. The CDR3 DNA sequence: TGTGCCAGCAGCTACACTACACAGGGGCTACAGCAGAACACTGAAGCTTTCTTT. This chain connects TRBV7-9 to TRBJ1-1, with 7 positions matching TRBD1. Germline V gene lookup returns CDR1 SEHNR and CDR2 FQNEAQ (reference sequence). The CDR3 has 18 residues. Trimming removed 4 bases from V and 1 base from J; junction bases left unmatched: 15.

This clone has just one count. The V call is TRBV9, the J call TRBJ2-2; 9 bases fit TRBD2. Trimming cost V 0 bases and J 6 bases; bases outside gene matches: 6. In germline, CDR1 is SGDLS, CDR2 YYNGEE. The CDR3 covers 16 residues. CDR3 sequence: CASSVVGTSLSGELFF. The DNA of the CDR3 is TGTGCCAGCAGCGTAGTGGGGACTAGCCTCTCCGGGGAGCTGTTTTTT.

The CDR3 loop is CASSPKTGSSNQPQHF. The CDR3 nucleotides are TGTGCCAGTAGTCCCAAGACAGGGAGTAGCAATCAGCCCCAGCATTTT. The V call is TRBV19, the J call TRBJ1-5, with TRBD1 matching over 7 bases. Per germline, CDR1 LNHDA and CDR2 SQIVND (reference sequence). The length of the CDR3 is 16 residues. V was clipped by 5 bases and J by 0 bases; unmatched bases: 7. The whole variable domain, remainder taken from reference TRBV19 and TRBJ1-5, is DGGITQSPKYLFRKEGQNVTLSCEQNLNHDAMYWYRQDPGQGLRLIYYSQIVNDFQKGDIAEGYSVSREKKESFPLTVTSAQKNPTAFYLCASSPKTGSSNQPQHFGDGTRLSIL.

This sequence joins TRBV5-8 and TRBJ2-7; D might be TRBD1 (6 bases). CDR3 length: 13 residues. V lost 2 bases and J 7 bases, leaving 13 bases between the germline ends. CDR1 and CDR2 (germline): SGHTS, YDEGEE. CDR3 loop: CASSFRGRGEQYF. CDR3 DNA: TGTGCCAGCAGCTTTAGGGGGAGAGGTGAGCAGTACTTC.

This clone came up a few times. The V and J genes are TRBV6-6 and TRBJ1-1; 8 positions match TRBD1. V gave up 5 bases and J gave up 1 base; unmatched junction bases: 6. Germline CDR1 reads MNHNY; CDR2 reads SVGAGI (reference sequence). CDR3 length: 15 amino acids. CDR3 DNA sequence: TGTGCCAGCAGTGCGTCCGGACAGGGGAACACTGAAGCTTTCTTT. It yields the protein CASSASGQGNTEAFF.